This note documents a single T cell receptor beta chain sequence. The V and J ends lost 1 base and 8 bases respectively, with 18 bases between them. This CDR3 spans 15 amino acids. CDR1 is SGHRS, CDR2 YFSETQ, per germline. The data were produced by immunoSEQ multiplex PCR, yet TCRdb's version contains in-frame clones alone and is incomplete. The repertoire consists of tens of thousands of clones, with around 90% occurring once and the leading ten covering 40%. This sample was included in a study of radiotherapy plus CTLA-4 blockade in lung cancer. This specimen consisted of peripheral blood, obtained from a patient treated with radiotherapy plus ipilimumab. The gene calls are TRBV5-1 and TRBJ1-1; TRBD1 might be the D (5 bases). The sequence derives from a human donor with non-small cell lung cancer that progressed on radiotherapy plus ipilimumab. CDR3 residues: CASSLMAGTSSEAFF. In DNA, the CDR3 is TGCGCCAGCAGCTTGATGGCAGGGACTAGTTCGGAAGCTTTCTTT.